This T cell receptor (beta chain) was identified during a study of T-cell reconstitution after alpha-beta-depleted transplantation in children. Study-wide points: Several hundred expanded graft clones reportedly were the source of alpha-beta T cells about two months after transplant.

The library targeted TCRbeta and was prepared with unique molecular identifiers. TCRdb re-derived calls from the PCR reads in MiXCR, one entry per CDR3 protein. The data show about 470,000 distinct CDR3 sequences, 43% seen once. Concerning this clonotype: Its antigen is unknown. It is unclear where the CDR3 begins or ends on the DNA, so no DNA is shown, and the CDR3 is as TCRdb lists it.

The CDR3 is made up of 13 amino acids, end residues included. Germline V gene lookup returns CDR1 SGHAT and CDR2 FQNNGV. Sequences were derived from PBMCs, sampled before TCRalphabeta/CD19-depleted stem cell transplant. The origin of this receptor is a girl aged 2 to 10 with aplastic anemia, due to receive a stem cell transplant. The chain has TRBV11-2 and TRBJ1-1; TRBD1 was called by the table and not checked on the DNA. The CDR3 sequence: CASSLGVGQGTFF.